This T cell receptor (beta chain) was recorded in a study of T cells in Graves' hyperthyroidism and ophthalmopathy. In regard to this clonotype: Its antigen is unidentified. A single base separates this from a much larger clone, so it may be a read error. Since the CDR3 does not end with the conserved phenylalanine or tryptophan, this likely comes from a read error.

Amplified regions were TCR beta CDR3 sequences from RNA transcripts. Primed by the HTBI set, a first-round RT-PCR was run on the TCR CDR3. TCRdb reprocessed the multiplex PCR reads via MiXCR and lists one record per CDR3 protein. The data contain 340,000 or so distinct CDR3 sequences, approximately 22% of them singletons. Whole-study findings and limits: Before onset, by a median of around 6.4 months, the model predicted ophthalmopathy. Researchers found most expanded thyroid clonotypes above 0.001 in blood as well.

Patients aged 18 to 65 with hyperthyroidism were newly diagnosed, with duration under 2 months. Investigators excluded patients with uncontrolled infection, other autoimmune disease, pregnancy or lactation. Germline-derived CDR1 and CDR2 are SGHAT and FQNNGV. The CDR3 contains 17 residues. With 2 bases removed from V and 1 base from J, the gap between germline ends came to 12 bases. The rearrangement joins TRBV11-2 to TRBJ2-6; possibly TRBD2 for D (6 bases). This TCR was recovered from a woman between 50 and 59 years old with Graves' hyperthyroidism. The sequencing sample was made of blood. CDR3: CASSLQGGFSGANVLTS. DNA of the CDR3: TGTGCCAGCAGCTTACAGGGAGGCTTTTCTGGGGCCAACGTCCTGACTTCC.